This T cell receptor beta chain was obtained from a study of glioma-infiltrating T cells after dendritic cell vaccination. This CDR3 has 15 amino acids. Germline CDR1 SEHNR, CDR2 FQNEAQ (reference sequence). V lost 1 base to trimming and J lost 6 bases, with 13 bases between them. Using immunoSEQ multiplex PCR, the repertoire was profiled, and TCRdb retains in-frame clones only, with some absent. The sample holds roughly 80,000 clones; more than 75% are singletons and the top ten take approximately 2.2%. Time point here: after dendritic cell vaccination, including at tumor progression/relapse. The clonotype was recovered from a human donor with glioblastoma. The source material was blood, sampled after dendritic cell vaccination. The rearrangement uses TRBV7-9 and TRBJ1-5; maybe TRBD1 (5 bases). The CDR3 sequence is CASSLESGGGQPQHF. The CDR3 DNA sequence: TGTGCCAGCAGCTTAGAATCGGGGGGAGGTCAGCCCCAGCATTTT.